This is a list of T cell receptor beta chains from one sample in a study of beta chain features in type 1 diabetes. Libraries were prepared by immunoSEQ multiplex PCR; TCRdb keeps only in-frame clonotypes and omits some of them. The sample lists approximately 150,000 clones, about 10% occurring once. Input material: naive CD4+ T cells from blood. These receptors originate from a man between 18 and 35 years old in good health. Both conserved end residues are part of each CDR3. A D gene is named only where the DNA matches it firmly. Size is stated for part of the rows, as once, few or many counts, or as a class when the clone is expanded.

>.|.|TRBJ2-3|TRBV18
CASSPEGRISTDTQYF
TGTGCCAGCTCACCGGAGGGCAGGATTAGCACAGATACGCAGTATTTT
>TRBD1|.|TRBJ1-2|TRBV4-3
CASSQGTGGFYGYTF
TGCGCCAGCAGCCAAGGGACAGGGGGGTTCTATGGCTACACCTTC
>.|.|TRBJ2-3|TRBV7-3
CASCGTVTDTQYF
TGTGCCAGCTGCGGGACAGTCACAGATACGCAGTATTTT
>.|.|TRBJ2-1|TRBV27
CASNYSNEQFF
TGTGCCAGCAATTACAGCAATGAGCAGTTCTTC
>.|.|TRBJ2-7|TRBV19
CASSPVEAPLYEQYF
TGTGCCAGTAGTCCCGTCGAAGCCCCCCTTTACGAGCAGTACTTC
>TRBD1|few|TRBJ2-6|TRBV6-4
CASGDRGTGANVLTF
TGTGCCAGCGGGGACAGGGGTACTGGGGCCAACGTCCTGACTTTC
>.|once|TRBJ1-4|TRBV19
CASSSRRTDEKLFF
TGTGCCAGTAGTTCCCGAAGGACAGATGAAAAACTGTTTTTT
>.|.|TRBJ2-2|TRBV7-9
CASSLQEGGELFF
TGTGCCAGCAGCTTACAGGAAGGCGGGGAGCTGTTTTTT
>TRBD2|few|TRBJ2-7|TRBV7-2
CASSSGLGTYEQYF
TGTGCCAGCAGCTCGGGACTAGGGACCTACGAGCAGTACTTC
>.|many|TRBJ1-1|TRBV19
CASSPQGTTEAFF
TGTGCCAGTAGTCCTCAGGGGACCACTGAAGCTTTCTTT
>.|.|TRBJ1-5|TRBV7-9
CASSLGQGYSNQPQHF
TGTGCCAGCAGCTTAGGTCAGGGATATAGCAATCAGCCCCAGCATTTT
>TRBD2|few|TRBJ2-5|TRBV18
CASSPSGASETQYF
TGTGCCAGCTCACCTAGCGGGGCTTCGGAGACCCAGTACTTC
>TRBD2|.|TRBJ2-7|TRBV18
CASSLGSGGRRGEQYF
TGTGCCAGCTCACTCGGTAGCGGGGGCCGGAGGGGCGAGCAGTACTTC
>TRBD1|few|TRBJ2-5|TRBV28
CASRPGTAQETQYF
TGTGCCAGCAGACCAGGGACAGCCCAAGAGACCCAGTACTTC
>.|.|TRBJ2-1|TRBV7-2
CASSRTSGGTYNEQFF
TGTGCCAGCAGCCGTACCTCCGGGGGTACCTACAATGAGCAGTTCTTC
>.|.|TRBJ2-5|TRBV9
CASSVDSRATQYF
TGTGCCAGCAGCGTGGACTCCCGGGCGACCCAGTACTTC
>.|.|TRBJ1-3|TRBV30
CAWSPTDSGNTIYF
TGTGCCTGGAGTCCAACAGACTCTGGAAACACCATATATTTT
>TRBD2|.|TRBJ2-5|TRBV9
CASSVGTSRETQYF
TGTGCCAGCAGCGTAGGGACTAGCCGGGAGACCCAGTACTTC
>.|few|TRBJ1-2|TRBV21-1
CASSKRSGQGYGYTF
TGTGCCAGCAGCAAAAGGTCCGGGCAGGGGTATGGCTACACCTTC
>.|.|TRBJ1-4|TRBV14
CASSRRRGVTNEKLFF
TGTGCCAGCAGCCGCCGCAGGGGCGTCACTAATGAAAAACTGTTTTTT
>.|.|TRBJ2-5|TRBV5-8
CASSFNSQETQYF
TGTGCCAGCAGCTTCAACAGTCAAGAGACCCAGTACTTC
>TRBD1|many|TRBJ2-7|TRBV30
CAWSVGTGKFEQYF
TGTGCCTGGAGTGTCGGGACAGGGAAATTCGAGCAGTACTTC
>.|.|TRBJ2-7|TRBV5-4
CASSQVGGTDYEQYF
TGCGCCAGCAGCCAAGTTGGAGGGACCGACTACGAGCAGTACTTC
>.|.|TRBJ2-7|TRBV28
CASLDQTRQASYDEQYF
TGTGCCAGCTTGGACCAAACTAGACAGGCTTCTTATGACGAGCAGTACTTC
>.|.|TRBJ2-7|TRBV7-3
CASSSAGTSYYEQYF
TGTGCCAGCAGCTCAGCCGGGACATCCTACTACGAGCAGTACTTC
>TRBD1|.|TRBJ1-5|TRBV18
CASSPGTGDYQPQHF
TGTGCCAGCTCACCGGGGACAGGGGATTATCAGCCCCAGCATTTT
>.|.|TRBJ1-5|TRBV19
CASQRSNQPQHF
TGTGCCAGTCAACGGAGCAATCAGCCCCAGCATTTT
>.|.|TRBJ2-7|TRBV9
CASSVASSSYEQYF
TGTGCCAGCAGCGTAGCGTCCAGCTCCTACGAGCAGTACTTC
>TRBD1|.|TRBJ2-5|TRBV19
CASSIGDRQETQYF
TGTGCCAGTAGTATAGGGGACAGACAAGAGACCCAGTACTTC
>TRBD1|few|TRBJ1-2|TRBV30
CAWSGTGYGYTF
TGTGCCTGGAGTGGGACAGGCTATGGCTACACCTTC
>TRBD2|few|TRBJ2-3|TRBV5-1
CASSGNSGASSDTQYF
TGCGCCAGCAGCGGAAATAGCGGGGCCTCCTCCGATACGCAGTATTTT
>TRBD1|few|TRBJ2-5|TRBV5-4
CASSGQGTLTKETQYF
TGTGCCAGCAGCGGACAGGGGACCCTCACCAAAGAGACCCAGTACTTC
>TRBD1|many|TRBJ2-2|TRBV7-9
CASSPGQGYTGELFF
TGTGCCAGCAGCCCGGGACAGGGTTACACCGGGGAGCTGTTTTTT
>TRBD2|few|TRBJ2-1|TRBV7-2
CASSLGLAGVLEQFF
TGTGCCAGCAGCTTAGGACTAGCGGGGGTTCTTGAGCAGTTCTTC
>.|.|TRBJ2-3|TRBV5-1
CASSLDVADTQYF
TGCGCCAGCAGCTTGGACGTAGCAGATACGCAGTATTTT
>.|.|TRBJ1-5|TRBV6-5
CASSYRRGQPQHF
TGTGCCAGCAGTTACCGTAGGGGACAGCCCCAGCATTTT
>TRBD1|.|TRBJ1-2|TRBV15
CATSRGTVENYGYTF
TGTGCCACCAGCCGGGGGACAGTAGAAAACTATGGCTACACCTTC
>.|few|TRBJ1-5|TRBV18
CASSPQGLYSNQPQHF
TGTGCCAGCTCACCACAGGGGTTATATAGCAATCAGCCCCAGCATTTT
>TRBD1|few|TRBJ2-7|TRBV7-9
CASSPGTGSSYEQYF
TGTGCCAGCAGCCCCGGGACAGGGAGCTCCTACGAGCAGTACTTC
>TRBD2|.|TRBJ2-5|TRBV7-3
CASSARGAGQETQYF
TGTGCCAGCAGCGCGCGGGGGGCGGGACAAGAGACCCAGTACTTC
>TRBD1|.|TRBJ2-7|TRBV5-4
CASSLTGQLAYEQYF
TGTGCCAGCAGCCTAACGGGACAGCTTGCCTACGAGCAGTACTTC
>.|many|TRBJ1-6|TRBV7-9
CASSSGLPKGPLHF
TGTGCCAGCAGCTCCGGTCTCCCAAAGGGGCCCCTCCACTTT
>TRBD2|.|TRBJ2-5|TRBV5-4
CASSLPSGGQETQYF
TGTGCCAGCAGCTTGCCTAGCGGGGGACAAGAGACCCAGTACTTC
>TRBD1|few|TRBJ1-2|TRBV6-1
CASSDDRGYYGYTF
TGTGCCAGCAGTGACGACAGGGGGTACTATGGCTACACCTTC
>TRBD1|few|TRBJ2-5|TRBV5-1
CASRRGQGGETQYF
TGCGCCAGCCGGAGAGGACAGGGGGGTGAGACCCAGTACTTC
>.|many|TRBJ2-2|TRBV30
CAWRQYGGELFF
TGTGCCTGGAGACAGTATGGCGGGGAGCTGTTTTTT
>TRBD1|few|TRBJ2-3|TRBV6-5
CASRRQGSITDTQYF
TGTGCCAGCAGGCGACAGGGGTCAATCACAGATACGCAGTATTTT
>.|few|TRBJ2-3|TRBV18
CASSPGSPTQYF
TGTGCCAGCTCACCCGGGTCGCCTACGCAGTATTTT
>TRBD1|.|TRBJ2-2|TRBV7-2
CASSSGQGNTGELFF
TGTGCCAGCAGCTCCGGACAGGGGAACACCGGGGAGCTGTTTTTT
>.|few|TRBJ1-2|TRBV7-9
CASSLIANYGYTF
TGTGCCAGCAGCTTGATAGCTAACTATGGCTACACCTTC
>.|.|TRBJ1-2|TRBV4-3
CASSQAHRDINYGYTF
TGCGCCAGCAGCCAAGCGCACAGGGATATTAACTATGGCTACACCTTC
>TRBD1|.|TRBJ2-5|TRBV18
CASSATGGGETQYF
TGTGCCAGCTCCGCGACAGGGGGCGGTGAGACCCAGTACTTC
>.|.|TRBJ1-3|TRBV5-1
CASSYGQPGDTIYF
TGCGCCAGCAGCTATGGACAGCCAGGAGACACCATATATTTT